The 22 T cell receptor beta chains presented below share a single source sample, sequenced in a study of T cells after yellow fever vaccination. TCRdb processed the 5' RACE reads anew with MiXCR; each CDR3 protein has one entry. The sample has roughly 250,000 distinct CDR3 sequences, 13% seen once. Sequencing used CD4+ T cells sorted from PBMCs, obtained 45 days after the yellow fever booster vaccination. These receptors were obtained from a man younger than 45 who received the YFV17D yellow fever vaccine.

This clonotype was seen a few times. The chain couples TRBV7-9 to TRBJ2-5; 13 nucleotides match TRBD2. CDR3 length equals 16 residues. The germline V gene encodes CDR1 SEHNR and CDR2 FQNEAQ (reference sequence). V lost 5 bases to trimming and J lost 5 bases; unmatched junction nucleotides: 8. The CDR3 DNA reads TGTGCCAGCAGCCAACGAGGACTAGCGGGAGCTGAGACCCAGTACTTC. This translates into CASSQRGLAGAETQYF.

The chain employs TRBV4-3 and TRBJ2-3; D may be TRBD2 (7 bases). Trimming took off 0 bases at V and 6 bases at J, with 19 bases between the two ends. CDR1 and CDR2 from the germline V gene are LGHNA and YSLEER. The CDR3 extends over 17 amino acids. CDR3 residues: CASSQEHGRGLSDTQYF. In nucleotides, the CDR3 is TGCGCCAGCAGCCAAGAACATGGCAGGGGACTATCGGATACGCAGTATTTT.

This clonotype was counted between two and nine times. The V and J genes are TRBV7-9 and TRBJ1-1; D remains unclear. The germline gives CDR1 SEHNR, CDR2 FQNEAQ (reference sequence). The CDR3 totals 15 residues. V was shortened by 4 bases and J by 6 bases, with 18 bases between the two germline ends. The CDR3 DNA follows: TGTGCCAGCAGCTCGTCGACCGTTGGGTCCTCTGAAGCTTTCTTT. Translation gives CASSSSTVGSSEAFF.

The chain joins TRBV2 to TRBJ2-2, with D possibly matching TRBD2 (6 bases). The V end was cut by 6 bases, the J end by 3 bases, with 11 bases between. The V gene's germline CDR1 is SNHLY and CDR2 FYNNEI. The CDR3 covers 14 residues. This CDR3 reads CASRFGGYTGELFF. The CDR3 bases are TGTGCCAGCAGGTTTGGAGGGTACACCGGGGAGCTGTTTTTT.

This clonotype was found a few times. The chain's CDR3 is CASSLARGNTEAFF. CDR3 bases: TGTGCCAGCAGTTTAGCAAGGGGGAACACTGAAGCTTTCTTT. The chain employs TRBV12-3 or TRBV12-4 and TRBJ1-1; a weak D match, TRBD1 (5 bases). V lost 0 bases and J lost 1, with 6 bases in between. CDR3 length equals 14 residues.

The CDR3 reads CSARVGSETQYF. The CDR3 DNA follows: TGCAGTGCTAGGGTCGGGAGCGAGACCCAGTACTTC. This chain joins TRBV20-1 and TRBJ2-5, with D perhaps matching TRBD2 (6 bases). V shed 3 bases and J shed 5 bases, with 10 bases lying between them. Germline lookup yields CDR1 DFQATT and CDR2 SNEGSKA (reference sequence). The CDR3 totals 12 residues.

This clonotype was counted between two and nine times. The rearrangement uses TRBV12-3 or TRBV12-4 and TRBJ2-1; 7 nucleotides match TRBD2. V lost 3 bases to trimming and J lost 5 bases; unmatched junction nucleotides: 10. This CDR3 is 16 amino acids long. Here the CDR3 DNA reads TGTGCCAGCAGTTTGGGTATAGGGACTAAACACAATGAGCAGTTCTTC. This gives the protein CASSLGIGTKHNEQFF.

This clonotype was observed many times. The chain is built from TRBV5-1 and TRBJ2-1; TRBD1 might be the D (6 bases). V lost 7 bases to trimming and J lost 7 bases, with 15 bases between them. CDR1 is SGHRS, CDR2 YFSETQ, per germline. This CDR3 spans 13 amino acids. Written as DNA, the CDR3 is TGCGCCAGCTCCCACAGGGATCGTAATGAGCAGTTCTTC. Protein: CASSHRDRNEQFF.

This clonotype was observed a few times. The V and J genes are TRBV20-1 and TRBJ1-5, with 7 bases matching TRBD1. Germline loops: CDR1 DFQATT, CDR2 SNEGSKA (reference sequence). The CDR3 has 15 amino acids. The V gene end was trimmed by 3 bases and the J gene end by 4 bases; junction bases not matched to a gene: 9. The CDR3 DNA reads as TGCAGTGCTAGGGTACCGGGACAGAGAAATCAGCCCCAGCATTTT. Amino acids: CSARVPGQRNQPQHF.

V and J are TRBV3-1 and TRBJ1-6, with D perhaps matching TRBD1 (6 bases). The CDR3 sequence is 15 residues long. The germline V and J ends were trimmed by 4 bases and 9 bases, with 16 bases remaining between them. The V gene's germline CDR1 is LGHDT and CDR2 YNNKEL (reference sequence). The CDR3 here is CASSPRDIGSSPLHF. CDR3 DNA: TGTGCCAGCAGCCCCCGGGACATAGGGAGTTCACCCCTCCACTTT.

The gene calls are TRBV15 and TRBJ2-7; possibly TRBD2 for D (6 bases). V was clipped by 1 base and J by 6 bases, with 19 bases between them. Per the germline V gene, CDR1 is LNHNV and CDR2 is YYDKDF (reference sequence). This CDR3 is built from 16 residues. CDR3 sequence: CATSRGGDSFQIEQYF. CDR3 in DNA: TGTGCCACCAGCAGAGGTGGGGACTCCTTTCAAATCGAGCAGTACTTC.

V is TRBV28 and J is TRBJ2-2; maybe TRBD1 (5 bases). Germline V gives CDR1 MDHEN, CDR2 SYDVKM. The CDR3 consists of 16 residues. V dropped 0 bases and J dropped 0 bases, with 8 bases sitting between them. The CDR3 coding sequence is TGTGCCAGCAGTTTATGGACAGCCACGAACACCGGGGAGCTGTTTTTT. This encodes CASSLWTATNTGELFF.

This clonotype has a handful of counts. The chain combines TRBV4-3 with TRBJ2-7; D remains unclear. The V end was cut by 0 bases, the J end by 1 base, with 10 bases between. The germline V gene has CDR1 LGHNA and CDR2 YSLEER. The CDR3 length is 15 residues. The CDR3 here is CASSQDVRDSYEQYF. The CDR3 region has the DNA TGCGCCAGCAGCCAAGATGTTAGGGATTCCTACGAGCAGTACTTC.

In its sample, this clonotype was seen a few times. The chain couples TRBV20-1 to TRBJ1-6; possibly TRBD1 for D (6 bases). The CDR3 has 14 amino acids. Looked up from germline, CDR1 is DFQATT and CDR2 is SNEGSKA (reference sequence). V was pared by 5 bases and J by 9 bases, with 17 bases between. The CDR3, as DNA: TGCAGTGCTCCCGGTGGGGGGGCGATTTCACCCCTCCACTTT. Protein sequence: CSAPGGGAISPLHF.

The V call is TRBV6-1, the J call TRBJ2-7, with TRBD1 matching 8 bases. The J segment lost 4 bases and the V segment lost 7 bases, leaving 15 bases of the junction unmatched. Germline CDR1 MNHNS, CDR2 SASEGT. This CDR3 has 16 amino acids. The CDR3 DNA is TGTGCCAGCACAGGGCGTAGGGGACAGGTCGGGTACGAGCAGTACTTC. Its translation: CASTGRRGQVGYEQYF.

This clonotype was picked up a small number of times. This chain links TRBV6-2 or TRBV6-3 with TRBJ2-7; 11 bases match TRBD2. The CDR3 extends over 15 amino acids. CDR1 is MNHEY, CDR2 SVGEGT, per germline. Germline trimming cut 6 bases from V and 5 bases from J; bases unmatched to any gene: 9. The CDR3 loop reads CASSDSGRARNEQYF. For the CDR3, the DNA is TGTGCCAGCAGCGATAGCGGGAGGGCCAGGAACGAGCAGTACTTC.

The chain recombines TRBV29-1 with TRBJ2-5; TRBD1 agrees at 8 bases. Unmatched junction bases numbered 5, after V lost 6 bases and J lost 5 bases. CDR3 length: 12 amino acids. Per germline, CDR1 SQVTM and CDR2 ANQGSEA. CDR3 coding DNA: TGCAGCGTACCTACAGGGGGTGAGACCCAGTACTTC. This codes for CSVPTGGETQYF.

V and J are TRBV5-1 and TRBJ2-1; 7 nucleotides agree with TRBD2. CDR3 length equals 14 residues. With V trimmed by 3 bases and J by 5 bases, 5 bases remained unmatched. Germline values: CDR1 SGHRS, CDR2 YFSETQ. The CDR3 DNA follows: TGCGCCAGCAGCTCGCTAGCGGAGAACAATGAGCAGTTCTTC. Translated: CASSSLAENNEQFF.

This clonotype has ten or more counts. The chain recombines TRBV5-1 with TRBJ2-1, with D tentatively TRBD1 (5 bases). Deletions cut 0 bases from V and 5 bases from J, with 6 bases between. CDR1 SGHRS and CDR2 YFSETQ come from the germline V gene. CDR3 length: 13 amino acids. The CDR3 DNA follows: TGCGCCAGCAGCTTGGGACAGCACAATGAGCAGTTCTTC. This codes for CASSLGQHNEQFF.

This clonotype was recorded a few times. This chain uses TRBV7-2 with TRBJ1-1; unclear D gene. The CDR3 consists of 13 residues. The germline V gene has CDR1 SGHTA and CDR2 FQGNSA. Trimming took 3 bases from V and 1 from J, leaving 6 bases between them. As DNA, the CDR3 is TGTGCCAGCAGCTTTGATTGGAACACTGAAGCTTTCTTT. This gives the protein CASSFDWNTEAFF.

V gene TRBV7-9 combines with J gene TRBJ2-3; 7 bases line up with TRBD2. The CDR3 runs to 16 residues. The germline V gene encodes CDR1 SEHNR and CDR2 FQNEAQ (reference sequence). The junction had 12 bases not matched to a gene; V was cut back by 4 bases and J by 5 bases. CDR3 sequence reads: CASSSPAGRMEDTQYF. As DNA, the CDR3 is TGTGCCAGCAGCTCCCCAGCGGGGAGGATGGAAGATACGCAGTATTTT.

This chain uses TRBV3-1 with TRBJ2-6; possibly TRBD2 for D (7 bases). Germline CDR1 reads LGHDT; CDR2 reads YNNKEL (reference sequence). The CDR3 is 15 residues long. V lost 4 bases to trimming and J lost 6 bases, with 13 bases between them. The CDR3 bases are TGTGCCAGCAGCCTACGGGGGGCGGAGGCCAACGTCCTGACTTTC. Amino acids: CASSLRGAEANVLTF.